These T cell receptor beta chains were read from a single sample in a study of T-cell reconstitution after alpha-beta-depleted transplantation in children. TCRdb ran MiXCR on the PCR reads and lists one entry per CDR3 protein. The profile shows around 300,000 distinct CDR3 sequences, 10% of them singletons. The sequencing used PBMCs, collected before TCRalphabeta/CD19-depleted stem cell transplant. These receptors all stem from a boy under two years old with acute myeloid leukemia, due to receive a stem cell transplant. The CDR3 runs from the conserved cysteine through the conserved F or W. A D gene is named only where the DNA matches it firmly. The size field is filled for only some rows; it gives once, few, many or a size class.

DNA: TGCTGTGCTAGAGAGAACAGGGAGGTTGGTCAGCCCCAGCATTTT
CDR3: CCARENREVGQPQHF
J: TRBJ1-5
D: -
V: TRBV20-1
size: few

DNA: TGTGCCAGTAGTACTCCGGGACAGGGGAAGAACTACGAGCAGTACTTC
CDR3: CASSTPGQGKNYEQYF
J: TRBJ2-7
D: TRBD1
V: TRBV19
size: once

DNA: TGTGCCAGCAGGTCTAGGGGGGGAGAAGACAATGAGCAGTTCTTC
CDR3: CASRSRGGEDNEQFF
J: TRBJ2-1
D: -
V: TRBV6-1
size: many

DNA: TGCGCCAGCAGCTTGGTTAGCCCTAGCGGGTACAATGAGCAGTTCTTC
CDR3: CASSLVSPSGYNEQFF
J: TRBJ2-1
D: TRBD2
V: TRBV5-1
size: many

DNA: TGTGCCAGCAGCTTAAGTGGGGGGGAATACTATAATTCACCCCTCCACTTT
CDR3: CASSLSGGEYYNSPLHF
J: TRBJ1-6
D: -
V: TRBV7-2
size: many

DNA: TGTGCCAGCAAACAGTACAATGAGCAGTTCTTC
CDR3: CASKQYNEQFF
J: TRBJ2-1
D: -
V: TRBV7-9
size: many

DNA: TGCAGTGGCCCTAGCACTGAAGCTTTCTTT
CDR3: CSGPSTEAFF
J: TRBJ1-1
D: -
V: TRBV20-1
size: few

DNA: TGTGCCAGCAGTACCCCGACGGGAATCCTCCCTGGGGCCAACGTCCTGACTTTC
CDR3: CASSTPTGILPGANVLTF
J: TRBJ2-6
D: -
V: TRBV28
size: many

DNA: TGCGCCAGCAGCTTTGCAGGGAACTATGGCTACACCTTC
CDR3: CASSFAGNYGYTF
J: TRBJ1-2
D: -
V: TRBV5-1
size: many

DNA: TGTGCCAGCAGCTTAGGGGTTTCCACTGAAGCTTTCTTT
CDR3: CASSLGVSTEAFF
J: TRBJ1-1
D: -
V: TRBV11-1
size: many

DNA: TGTGCCACCAGTGACGGCCCTGGGGCCAACGTCCTGACTTTC
CDR3: CATSDGPGANVLTF
J: TRBJ2-6
D: -
V: TRBV24-1
size: -

DNA: TGTGCCACCAGTGATTTAAGGGGTTCTAGAGCAACAGATACGCAGTATTTT
CDR3: CATSDLRGSRATDTQYF
J: TRBJ2-3
D: -
V: TRBV24-1
size: many

DNA: TGCAGTGCTAGAGAAACAGGCTCCTACAATGAGCAGTTCTTC
CDR3: CSARETGSYNEQFF
J: TRBJ2-1
D: -
V: TRBV20-1
size: many

DNA: TGCGCCAGCAGCTTGGGCATCCTGGGGGGCACTGAAGCTTTCTTT
CDR3: CASSLGILGGTEAFF
J: TRBJ1-1
D: -
V: TRBV5-1
size: many

DNA: TGTGTCAGCAGCTTAGCGAACAGGGGTTCACCCCTCCACTTT
CDR3: CVSSLANRGSPLHF
J: TRBJ1-6
D: TRBD1
V: TRBV7-9
size: -

DNA: TGTGCCAGCAGCCAAGTGGGAGGAGGACGGGAGCAGTACTTC
CDR3: CASSQVGGGREQYF
J: TRBJ2-7
D: -
V: TRBV3-1
size: many

DNA: TGTGCCAGCAGTTACCCCGACAGCGGCACAGATACGCAGTATTTT
CDR3: CASSYPDSGTDTQYF
J: TRBJ2-3
D: -
V: TRBV6-2/TRBV6-3
size: many

DNA: TGTGCCAGCAGTGAATTAGGAGCGGGAGACTCAGATACGCAGTATTTT
CDR3: CASSELGAGDSDTQYF
J: TRBJ2-3
D: TRBD2
V: TRBV2
size: -

DNA: TGTGCCAGCAGTTTATGGGCCGGTACAGATACGCAGTATTTT
CDR3: CASSLWAGTDTQYF
J: TRBJ2-3
D: -
V: TRBV12-3/TRBV12-4
size: many

DNA: TGCAGTGCTAGAGATAGGGGGCTCAATGAGCAGTTCTTC
CDR3: CSARDRGLNEQFF
J: TRBJ2-1
D: TRBD1
V: TRBV20-1
size: many

DNA: TGTGCCAGCAGCCTTGGACTAGCGGGAGCGGTCTCCAATGAGCAGTTCTTC
CDR3: CASSLGLAGAVSNEQFF
J: TRBJ2-1
D: TRBD2
V: TRBV5-4
size: few

DNA: TGTGCCAGCAGCTCCTCTTTATACGAGCAGTACTTC
CDR3: CASSSSLYEQYF
J: TRBJ2-7
D: -
V: TRBV7-9
size: few